The 8 T cell receptor beta chains presented below share a single source sample, sequenced in a study of regulatory T cells in long-lasting Graves disease. Time point in this sample: persistent/refractory GD, antithyroid drugs over 5 years with positive TRAb. From PBMCs, RNA was extracted and then used to make the TCR library. Assembly of TCR beta libraries relied on iRepertoire HTBI primers together with Arm-PCR of CDR3 regions. One entry per CDR3 protein results from TCRdb running MiXCR on the multiplex PCR reads. Altogether under 500,000 distinct CDR3 sequences are present, 20% to 25% being singletons, with the ten largest covering less than 25%. The specimen comprised peripheral blood mononuclear cells (PBMCs), sampled when the disease was refractory, from a patient treated with antithyroid drugs. The source is a female donor with Graves disease.

The genes are TRBV5-1 and TRBJ2-7; D is undetermined. Germline lookup yields CDR1 SGHRS and CDR2 YFSETQ. The CDR3 is 13 residues long. With 1 base removed from V and 6 bases from J, the gap between germline ends came to 11 bases. CDR3 sequence: CASSLMNTGEQYF. CDR3 DNA: TGCGCCAGCAGCTTGATGAATACGGGCGAGCAGTACTTC.

The chain recombines TRBV15 with TRBJ2-1; unclear D gene. V was pared by 2 bases and J by 8 bases, with 22 bases between. Germline values: CDR1 LNHNV, CDR2 YYDKDF (reference sequence). This CDR3 is built from 17 residues. The CDR3 protein is CATSRSMGRTLSDEQFF. The CDR3 DNA is TGTGCCACCAGCAGATCGATGGGTCGGACCCTCAGCGATGAGCAGTTCTTC.

This chain links TRBV20-1 with TRBJ2-2; 11 positions agree with TRBD2. CDR3 length equals 15 residues. Germline loops: CDR1 DFQATT, CDR2 SNEGSKA (reference sequence). V lost 1 base, J lost 7 bases, and 5 bases stayed unmatched. Here the CDR3 DNA reads TGCAGTGCTAGAGTAGCGGGAGGGATACTCGGGGAGCTGTTTTTT. This encodes CSARVAGGILGELFF.

This clonotype occurred many times. The rearrangement joins TRBV2 to TRBJ2-4, with TRBD2 matching over 9 bases. The CDR3 has 18 amino acids. The trim removed 7 bases at V and 0 bases at J, leaving 13 bases unmatched. CDR1 is SNHLY and CDR2 is FYNNEI in the germline V gene. The CDR3 bases are TGTGCCAGCAATAGGGCGCGGGAGGGATTTGGAGCCAAAAACATTCAGTACTTC. As protein: CASNRAREGFGAKNIQYF.

As regards this clonotype: A read error may be the cause here, since a much bigger clone is one base away. The rearrangement uses TRBV7-2 and TRBJ2-3, with D unclear. In germline, CDR1 is SGHTA, CDR2 FQGNSA. The CDR3 runs 11 residues. The V end lost 7 bases, the J end lost 2 bases, and 4 bases lay between the germline ends. DNA of the CDR3: TGTGCCAGCATCCTCACAGATACGCAGTATTTT. It is translated as CASILTDTQYF.

In its sample, this clonotype was seen many times. V is TRBV18 and J is TRBJ1-1, with 8 positions matching TRBD1. The CDR3 is 14 amino acids. Germline CDR1 and CDR2: KGHSH and LQKENI. Trimming removed 8 bases from V and 1 base from J; junction bases left unmatched: 6. DNA for the CDR3: TGTGCCAGCAGCCCCGGGACAGGGAACACTGAAGCTTTCTTT. Amino acids: CASSPGTGNTEAFF. Complete variable domain (other parts from reference TRBV18 and TRBJ1-1): NAGVMQNPRHLVRRRGQEARLRCSPMKGHSHVYWYRQLPEEGLKFMVYLQKENIIDESGMPKERFSAEFPKEGPSILRIQQVVRGDSAAYFCASSPGTGNTEAFFGQGTRLTVV.

This clonotype was seen many times. The chain joins TRBV12-3 or TRBV12-4 to TRBJ1-1, with TRBD1 as a possible D gene (6 bases). The V gene lost 6 bases and the J gene lost 1 base, with 21 bases spanning the gap. The CDR3 covers 17 residues. CDR3 loop: CASSPVGALISNTEAFF. The DNA for the CDR3 is TGTGCCAGCAGCCCAGTGGGGGCCCTTATTTCGAACACTGAAGCTTTCTTT.

V gene TRBV15 combines with J gene TRBJ1-2; D not certain. This CDR3 has 13 residues. The germline CDR1 and CDR2 sequences are LNHNV and YYDKDF (reference sequence). V lost 0 bases and J lost 4, with 6 bases in between. CDR3 nucleotides: TGTGCCACCAGCAGAGAAGGAGGCTATGGCTACACCTTC. Its protein product is CATSREGGYGYTF.